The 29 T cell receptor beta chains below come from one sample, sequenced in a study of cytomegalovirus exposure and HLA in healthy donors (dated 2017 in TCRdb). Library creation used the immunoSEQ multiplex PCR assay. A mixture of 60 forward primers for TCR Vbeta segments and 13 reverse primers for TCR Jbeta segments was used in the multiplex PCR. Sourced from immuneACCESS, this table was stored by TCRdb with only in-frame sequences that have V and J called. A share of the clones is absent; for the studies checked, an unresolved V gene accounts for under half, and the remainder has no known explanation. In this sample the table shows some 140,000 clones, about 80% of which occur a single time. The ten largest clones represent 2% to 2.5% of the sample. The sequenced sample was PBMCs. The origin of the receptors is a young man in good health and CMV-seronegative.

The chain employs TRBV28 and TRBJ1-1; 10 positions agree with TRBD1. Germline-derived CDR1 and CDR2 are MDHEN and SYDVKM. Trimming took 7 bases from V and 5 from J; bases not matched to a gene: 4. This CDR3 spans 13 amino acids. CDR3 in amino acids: CASKGQGRTEAFF. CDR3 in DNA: TGTGCCAGCAAGGGACAGGGGAGGACTGAAGCTTTCTTT. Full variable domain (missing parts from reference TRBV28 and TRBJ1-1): DVKVTQSSRYLVKRTGEKVFLECVQDMDHENMFWYRQDPGLGLRLIYFSYDVKMKEKGDIPEGYSVSREKKERFSLILESASTNQTSMYLCASKGQGRTEAFFGQGTRLTVV.

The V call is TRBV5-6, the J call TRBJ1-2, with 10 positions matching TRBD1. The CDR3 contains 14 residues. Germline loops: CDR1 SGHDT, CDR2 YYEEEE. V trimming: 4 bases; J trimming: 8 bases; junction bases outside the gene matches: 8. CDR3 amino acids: CASSPGQGIFGYTF. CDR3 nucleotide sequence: TGTGCCAGCAGCCCGGGACAGGGGATTTTCGGCTACACCTTC.

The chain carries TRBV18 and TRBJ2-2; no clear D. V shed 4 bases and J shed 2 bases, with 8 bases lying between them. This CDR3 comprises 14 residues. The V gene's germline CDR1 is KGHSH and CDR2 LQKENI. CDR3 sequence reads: CASSLDSNTGELFF. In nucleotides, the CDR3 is TGTGCCAGCTCACTCGACTCTAACACCGGGGAGCTGTTTTTT.

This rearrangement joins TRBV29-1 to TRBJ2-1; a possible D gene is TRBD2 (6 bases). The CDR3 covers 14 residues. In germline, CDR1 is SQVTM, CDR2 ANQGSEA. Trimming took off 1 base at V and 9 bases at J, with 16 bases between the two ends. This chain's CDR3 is CSVEASRLGLEQFF. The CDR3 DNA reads TGCAGCGTTGAAGCCTCCCGACTAGGTCTTGAGCAGTTCTTC.

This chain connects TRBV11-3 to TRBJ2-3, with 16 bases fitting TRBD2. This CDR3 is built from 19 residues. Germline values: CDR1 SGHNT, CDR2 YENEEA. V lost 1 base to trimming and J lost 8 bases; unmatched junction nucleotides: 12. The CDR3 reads CASSLGGTSGREKTLTQYF. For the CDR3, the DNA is TGTGCCAGCAGCTTAGGCGGGACTAGCGGGAGGGAGAAGACTCTTACGCAGTATTTT. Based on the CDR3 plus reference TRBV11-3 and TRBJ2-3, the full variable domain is EAGVVQSPRYKIIEKKQPVAFWCNPISGHNTLYWYLQNLGQGPELLIRYENEEAVDDSQLPKDRFSAERLKGVDSTLKIQPAELGDSAVYLCASSLGGTSGREKTLTQYFGPGTRLTVL.

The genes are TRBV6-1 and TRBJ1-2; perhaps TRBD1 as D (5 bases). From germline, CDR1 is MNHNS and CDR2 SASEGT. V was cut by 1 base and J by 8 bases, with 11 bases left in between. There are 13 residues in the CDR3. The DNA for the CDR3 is TGTGCCAGCAGTGAAGGTCCAGGGTTCGGCTACACCTTC. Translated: CASSEGPGFGYTF.

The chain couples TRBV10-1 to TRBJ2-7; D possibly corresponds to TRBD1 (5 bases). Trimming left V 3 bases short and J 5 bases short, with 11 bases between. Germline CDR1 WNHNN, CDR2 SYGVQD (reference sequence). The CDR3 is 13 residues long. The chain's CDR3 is CASSDGAGDEQYF. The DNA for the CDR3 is TGCGCCAGCAGTGATGGGGCAGGCGACGAGCAGTACTTC.

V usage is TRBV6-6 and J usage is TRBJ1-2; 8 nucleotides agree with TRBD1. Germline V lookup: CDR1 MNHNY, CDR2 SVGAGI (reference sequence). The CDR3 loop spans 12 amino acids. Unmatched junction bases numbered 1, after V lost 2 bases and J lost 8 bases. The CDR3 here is CASSYRDRGYTF. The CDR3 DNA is TGTGCCAGCAGTTACCGGGACAGGGGCTACACCTTC.

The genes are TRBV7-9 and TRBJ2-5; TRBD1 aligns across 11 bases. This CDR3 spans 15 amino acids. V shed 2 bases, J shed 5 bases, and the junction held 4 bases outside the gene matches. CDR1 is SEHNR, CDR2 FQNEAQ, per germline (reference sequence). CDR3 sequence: CASSLRTGGRETQYF. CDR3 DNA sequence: TGTGCCAGCAGCTTAAGGACAGGGGGCCGTGAGACCCAGTACTTC. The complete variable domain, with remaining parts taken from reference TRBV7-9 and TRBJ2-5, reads DTGVSQNPRHKITKRGQNVTFRCDPISEHNRLYWYRQTLGQGPEFLTYFQNEAQLEKSRLLSDRFSAERPKGSFSTLEIQRTEQGDSAMYLCASSLRTGGRETQYFGPGTRLLVL.

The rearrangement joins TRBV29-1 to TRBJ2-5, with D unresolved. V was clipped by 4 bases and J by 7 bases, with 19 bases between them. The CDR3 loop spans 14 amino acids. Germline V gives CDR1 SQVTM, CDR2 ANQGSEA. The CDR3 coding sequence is TGCAGCGTTGCCCTCCGAGAGACAACTGGGACCCAGTACTTC. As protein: CSVALRETTGTQYF.

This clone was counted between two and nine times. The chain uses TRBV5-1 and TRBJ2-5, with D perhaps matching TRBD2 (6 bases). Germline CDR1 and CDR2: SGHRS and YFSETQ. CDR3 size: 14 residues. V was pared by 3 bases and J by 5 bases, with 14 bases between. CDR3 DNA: TGCGCCAGCAGCTGGTGGGAAGGGAGGGAGACCCAGTACTTC. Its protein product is CASSWWEGRETQYF.

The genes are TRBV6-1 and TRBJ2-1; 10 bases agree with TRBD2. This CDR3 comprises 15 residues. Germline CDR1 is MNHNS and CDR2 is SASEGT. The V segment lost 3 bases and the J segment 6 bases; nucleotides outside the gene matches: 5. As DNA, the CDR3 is TGTGCCAGCAGTGAGTCTAGCGGGGGTTCCAATGAGCAGTTCTTC. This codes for CASSESSGGSNEQFF.

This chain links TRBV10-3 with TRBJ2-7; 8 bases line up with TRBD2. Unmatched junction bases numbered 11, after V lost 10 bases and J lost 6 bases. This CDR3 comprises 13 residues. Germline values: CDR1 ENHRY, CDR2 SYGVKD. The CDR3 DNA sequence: TGTGCCACCGTTCCTCTCGGGAGGGGCGAGCAGTACTTC. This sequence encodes CATVPLGRGEQYF.

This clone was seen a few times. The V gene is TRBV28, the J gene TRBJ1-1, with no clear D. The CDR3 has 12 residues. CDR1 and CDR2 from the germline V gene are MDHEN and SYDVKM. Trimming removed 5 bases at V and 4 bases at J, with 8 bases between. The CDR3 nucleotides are TGTGCCAGCAGTCTCCAGGCCACTGAAGCTTTCTTT. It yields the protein CASSLQATEAFF.

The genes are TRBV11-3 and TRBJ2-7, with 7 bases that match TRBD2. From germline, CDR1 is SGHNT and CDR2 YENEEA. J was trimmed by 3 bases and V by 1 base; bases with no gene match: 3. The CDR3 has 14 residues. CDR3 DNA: TGTGCCAGCAGCTTAGGAGCGGGAAGCTACGAGCAGTACTTC. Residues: CASSLGAGSYEQYF.

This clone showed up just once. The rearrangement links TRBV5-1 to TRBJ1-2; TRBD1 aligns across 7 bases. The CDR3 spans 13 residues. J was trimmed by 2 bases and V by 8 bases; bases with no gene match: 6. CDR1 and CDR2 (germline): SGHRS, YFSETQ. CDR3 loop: CASKPQGNYGYTF. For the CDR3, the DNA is TGCGCCAGTAAACCACAGGGGAACTATGGCTACACCTTC.

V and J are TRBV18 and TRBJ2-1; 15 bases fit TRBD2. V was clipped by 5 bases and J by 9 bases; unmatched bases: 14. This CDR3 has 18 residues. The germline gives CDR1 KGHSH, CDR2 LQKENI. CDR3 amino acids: CASSSGTGTSGRKPEQFF. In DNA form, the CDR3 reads TGTGCCAGCTCATCAGGGACCGGGACTAGCGGGAGGAAACCTGAGCAGTTCTTC.

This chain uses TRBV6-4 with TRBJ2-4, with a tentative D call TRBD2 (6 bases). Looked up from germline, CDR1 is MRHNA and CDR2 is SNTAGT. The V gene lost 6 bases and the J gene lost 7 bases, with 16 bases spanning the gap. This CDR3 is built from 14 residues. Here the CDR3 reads CASRPLKRVNIQYF. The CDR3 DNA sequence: TGTGCCAGCAGGCCCCTTAAGCGGGTCAACATTCAGTACTTC.

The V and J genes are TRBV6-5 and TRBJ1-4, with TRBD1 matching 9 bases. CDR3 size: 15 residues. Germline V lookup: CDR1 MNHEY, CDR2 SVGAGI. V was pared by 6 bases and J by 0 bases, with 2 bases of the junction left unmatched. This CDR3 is CASRRQGATNEKLFF. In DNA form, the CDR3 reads TGTGCCAGCAGACGACAGGGGGCAACTAATGAAAAACTGTTTTTT.

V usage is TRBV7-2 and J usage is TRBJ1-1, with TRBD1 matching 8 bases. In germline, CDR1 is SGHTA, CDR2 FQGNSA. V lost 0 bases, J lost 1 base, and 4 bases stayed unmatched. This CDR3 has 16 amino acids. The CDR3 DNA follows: TGTGCCAGCAGCTTAGCGCGAGGACAGGGGAACACTGAAGCTTTCTTT. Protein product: CASSLARGQGNTEAFF.

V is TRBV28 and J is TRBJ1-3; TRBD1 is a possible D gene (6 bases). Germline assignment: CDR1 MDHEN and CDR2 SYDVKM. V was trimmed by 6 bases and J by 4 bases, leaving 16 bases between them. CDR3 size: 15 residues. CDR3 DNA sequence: TGTGCCAGCAGCCCTGGGGGGGGGCAAGGAAACACCATATATTTT. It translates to CASSPGGGQGNTIYF.

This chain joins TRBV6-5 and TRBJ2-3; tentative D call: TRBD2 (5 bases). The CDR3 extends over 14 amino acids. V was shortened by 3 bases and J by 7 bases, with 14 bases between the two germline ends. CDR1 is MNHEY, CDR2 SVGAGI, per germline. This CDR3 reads CASSYNEGWNTQYF. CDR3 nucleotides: TGTGCCAGCAGTTATAACGAGGGTTGGAATACGCAGTATTTT.

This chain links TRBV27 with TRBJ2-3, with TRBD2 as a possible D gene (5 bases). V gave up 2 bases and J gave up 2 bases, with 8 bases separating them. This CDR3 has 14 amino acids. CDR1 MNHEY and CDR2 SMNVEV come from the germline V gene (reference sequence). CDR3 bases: TGTGCCAGCAGTTTACAGCGGTTCACAGATACGCAGTATTTT. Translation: CASSLQRFTDTQYF.

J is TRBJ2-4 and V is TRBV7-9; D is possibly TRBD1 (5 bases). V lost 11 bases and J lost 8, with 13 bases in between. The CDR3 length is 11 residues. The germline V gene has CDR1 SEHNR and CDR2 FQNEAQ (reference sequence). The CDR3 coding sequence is TGTGCCTCTCAGGGTGCCGACATTCAGTACTTC. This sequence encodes CASQGADIQYF.

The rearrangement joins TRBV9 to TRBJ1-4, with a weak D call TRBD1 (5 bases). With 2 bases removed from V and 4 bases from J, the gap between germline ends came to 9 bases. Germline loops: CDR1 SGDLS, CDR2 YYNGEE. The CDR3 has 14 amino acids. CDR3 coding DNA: TGTGCCAGCAGCGTCGACAGCTATAATGAAAAACTGTTTTTT. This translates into CASSVDSYNEKLFF.

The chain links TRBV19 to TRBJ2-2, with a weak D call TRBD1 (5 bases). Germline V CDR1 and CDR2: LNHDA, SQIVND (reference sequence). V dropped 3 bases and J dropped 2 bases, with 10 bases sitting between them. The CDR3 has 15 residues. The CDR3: CASSIYGANTGELFF. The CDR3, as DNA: TGTGCCAGTAGTATTTATGGGGCCAACACCGGGGAGCTGTTTTTT.

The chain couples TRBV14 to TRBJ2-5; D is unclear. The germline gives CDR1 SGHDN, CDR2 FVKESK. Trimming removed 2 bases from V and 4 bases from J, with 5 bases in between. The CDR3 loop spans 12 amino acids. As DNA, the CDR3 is TGTGCCAGCAGCCAATTCCTAGAGACCCAGTACTTC. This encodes CASSQFLETQYF. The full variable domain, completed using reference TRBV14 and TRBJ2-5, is EAGVTQFPSHSVIEKGQTVTLRCDPISGHDNLYWYRRVMGKEIKFLLHFVKESKQDESGMPNNRFLAERTGGTYSTLKVQPAELEDSGVYFCASSQFLETQYFGPGTRLLVL.

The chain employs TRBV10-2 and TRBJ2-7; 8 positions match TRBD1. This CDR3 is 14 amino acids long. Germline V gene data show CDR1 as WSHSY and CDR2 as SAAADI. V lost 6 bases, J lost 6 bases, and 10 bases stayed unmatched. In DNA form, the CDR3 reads TGCGCCAGCAGCCTTGGACAGGGATCGTCCGAGCAGTACTTC. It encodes CASSLGQGSSEQYF.

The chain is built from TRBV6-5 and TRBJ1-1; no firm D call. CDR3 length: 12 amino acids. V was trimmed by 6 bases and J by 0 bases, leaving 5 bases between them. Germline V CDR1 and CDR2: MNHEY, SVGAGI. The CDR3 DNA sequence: TGTGCCAGCAGGGAGATGAACACTGAAGCTTTCTTT. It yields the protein CASREMNTEAFF.